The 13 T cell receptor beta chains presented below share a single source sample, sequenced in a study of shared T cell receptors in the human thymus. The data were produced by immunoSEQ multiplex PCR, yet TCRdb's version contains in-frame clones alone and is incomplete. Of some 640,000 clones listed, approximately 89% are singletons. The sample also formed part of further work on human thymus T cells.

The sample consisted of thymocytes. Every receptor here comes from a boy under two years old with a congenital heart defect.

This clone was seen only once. The CDR3 DNA follows: TGTGCCAGCAGCCCCCTCGACGACACCTACGAGCAGTACTTC. This translates into CASSPLDDTYEQYF. The chain has TRBV7-6 and TRBJ2-7; D is uncertain. Per germline, CDR1 SGHVS and CDR2 FNYEAQ. This CDR3 comprises 14 residues. Deletions cut 5 bases from V and 2 bases from J, with 13 bases between.

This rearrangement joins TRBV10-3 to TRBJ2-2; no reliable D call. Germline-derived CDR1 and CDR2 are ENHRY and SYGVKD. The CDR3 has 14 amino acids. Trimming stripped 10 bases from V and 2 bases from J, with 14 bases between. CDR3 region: CATGTAGNTGELFF. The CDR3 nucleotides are TGTGCCACCGGTACAGCCGGAAACACCGGGGAGCTGTTTTTT.

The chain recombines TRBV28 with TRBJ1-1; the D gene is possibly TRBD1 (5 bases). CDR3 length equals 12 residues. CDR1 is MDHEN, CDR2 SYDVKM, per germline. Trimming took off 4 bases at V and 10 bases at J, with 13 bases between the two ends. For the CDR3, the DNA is TGTGCCAGCAGTTCCAGGGAGGCGGTAGCTTTCTTT. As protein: CASSSREAVAFF.

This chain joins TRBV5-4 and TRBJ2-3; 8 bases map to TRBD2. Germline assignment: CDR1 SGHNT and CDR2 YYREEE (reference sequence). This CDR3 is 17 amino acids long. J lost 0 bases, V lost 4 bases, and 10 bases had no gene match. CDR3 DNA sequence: TGTGCCAGCAGCGTCCCGACGGGGGGGCTCAGCACAGATACGCAGTATTTT. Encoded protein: CASSVPTGGLSTDTQYF.

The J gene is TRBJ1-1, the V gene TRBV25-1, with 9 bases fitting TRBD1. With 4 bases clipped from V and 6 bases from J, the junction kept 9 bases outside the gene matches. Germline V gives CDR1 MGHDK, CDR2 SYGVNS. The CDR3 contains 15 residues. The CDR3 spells CASSVLLDRGAEAFF. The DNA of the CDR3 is TGTGCCAGCAGTGTACTATTGGACAGGGGCGCTGAAGCTTTCTTT. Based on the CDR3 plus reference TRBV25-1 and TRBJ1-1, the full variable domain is EADIYQTPRYLVIGTGKKITLECSQTMGHDKMYWYQQDPGMELHLIHYSYGVNSTEKGDLSSESTVSRIRTEHFPLTLESARPSHTSQYLCASSVLLDRGAEAFFGQGTRLTVV.

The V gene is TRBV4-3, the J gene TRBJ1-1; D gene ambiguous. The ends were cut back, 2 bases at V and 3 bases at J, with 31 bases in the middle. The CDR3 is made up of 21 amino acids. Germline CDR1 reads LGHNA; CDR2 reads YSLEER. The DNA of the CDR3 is TGCGCCAGCAGCCAACATAGACCTGACATGCGCGGGATCCGGAGGGACACTGAAGCTTTCTTT. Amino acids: CASSQHRPDMRGIRRDTEAFF.

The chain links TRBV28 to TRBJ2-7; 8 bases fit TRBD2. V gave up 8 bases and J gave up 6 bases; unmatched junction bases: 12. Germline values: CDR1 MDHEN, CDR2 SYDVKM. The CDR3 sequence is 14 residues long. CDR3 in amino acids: CASSTGTSLREQYF. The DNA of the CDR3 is TGTGCCAGCTCAACCGGGACTAGTTTGCGCGAGCAGTACTTC. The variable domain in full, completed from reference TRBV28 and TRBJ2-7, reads DVKVTQSSRYLVKRTGEKVFLECVQDMDHENMFWYRQDPGLGLRLIYFSYDVKMKEKGDIPEGYSVSREKKERFSLILESASTNQTSMYLCASSTGTSLREQYFGPGTRLTVT.

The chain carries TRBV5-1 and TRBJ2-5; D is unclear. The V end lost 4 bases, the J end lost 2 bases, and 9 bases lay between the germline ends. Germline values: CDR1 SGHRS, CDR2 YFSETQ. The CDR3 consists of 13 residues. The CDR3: CASSPRPQETQYF. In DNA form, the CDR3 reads TGCGCCAGCAGCCCTAGGCCTCAAGAGACCCAGTACTTC.

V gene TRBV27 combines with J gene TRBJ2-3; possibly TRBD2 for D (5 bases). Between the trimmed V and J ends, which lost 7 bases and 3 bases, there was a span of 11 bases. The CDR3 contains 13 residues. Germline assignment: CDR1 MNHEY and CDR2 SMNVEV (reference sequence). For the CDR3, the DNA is TGTGCCAGCATCCGGCCGGGGACAGATACGCAGTATTTT. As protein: CASIRPGTDTQYF.

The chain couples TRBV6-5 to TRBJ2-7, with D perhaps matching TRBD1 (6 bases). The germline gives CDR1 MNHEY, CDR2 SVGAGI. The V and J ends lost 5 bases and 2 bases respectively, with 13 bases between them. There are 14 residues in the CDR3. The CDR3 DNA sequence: TGTGCCAGCAGTGAGGGGGTTCCCCCCTACGAGCAGTACTTC. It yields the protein CASSEGVPPYEQYF.

CDR3 nucleotides: TGTGCCAGCAGTGAGATTGGGGGCCGTGGGCTAAGTAGCAATCAGCCCCAGCATTTT. This encodes CASSEIGGRGLSSNQPQHF. V gene TRBV28 combines with J gene TRBJ1-5, with D maybe TRBD1 (6 bases). This CDR3 contains 19 residues. V gave up 5 bases and J gave up 0 bases, with 23 bases separating them. Germline lookup yields CDR1 MDHEN and CDR2 SYDVKM.

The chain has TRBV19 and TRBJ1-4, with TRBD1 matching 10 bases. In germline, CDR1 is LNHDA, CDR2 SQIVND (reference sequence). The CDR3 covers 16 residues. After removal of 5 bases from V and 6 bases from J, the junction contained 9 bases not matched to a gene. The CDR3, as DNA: TGTGCCAGTAGTTCCCGACAGGGGGCCTCGGATGAAAAACTGTTTTTT. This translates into CASSSRQGASDEKLFF.

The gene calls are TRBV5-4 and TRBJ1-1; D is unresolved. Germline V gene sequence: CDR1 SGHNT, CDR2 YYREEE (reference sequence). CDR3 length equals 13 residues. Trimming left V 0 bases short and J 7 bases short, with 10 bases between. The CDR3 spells CASSLGGRLEAFF. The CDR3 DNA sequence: TGTGCCAGCAGCTTGGGCGGCCGTCTTGAAGCTTTCTTT.